The next 3 T cell receptor beta chains were all read from a single sample in a study of shared clonotypes between healthy human individuals. The method was immunoSEQ multiplex PCR; TCRdb's version includes in-frame clones alone and lacks a portion of them. The table shows fewer than 1 million clones, with about 97% occurring only once. The naive CD8 subset, CD45RO-negative cells positively selected for CCR7, excluded terminally differentiated effector memory CD45RA+ cells. Sample: naive CD8+ T cells sorted from blood. The receptors stem from a man between 25 and 39 years old in good health.

The rearrangement uses TRBV11-2 and TRBJ2-3, with D maybe TRBD1 (6 bases). V was cut by 6 bases and J by 2 bases, with 21 bases left in between. CDR1 and CDR2 (germline): SGHAT, FQNNGV. CDR3 length equals 17 residues. The CDR3 DNA sequence: TGTGCCAGCAGTTCAATACAGGGTCTAGTCTTCACAGATACGCAGTATTTT. Amino acids: CASSSIQGLVFTDTQYF.

The CDR3 reads CASLKNYNEQFF. DNA for the CDR3: TGTGCCAGCCTGAAGAACTACAATGAGCAGTTCTTC. The chain uses TRBV2 and TRBJ2-1; no definite D call. CDR3 length: 12 amino acids. Germline V gene data show CDR1 as SNHLY and CDR2 as FYNNEI. Trimming removed 8 bases from V and 3 bases from J, with 8 bases in between.

V gene TRBV5-1 combines with J gene TRBJ2-7; D call uncertain. Germline V gene data show CDR1 as SGHRS and CDR2 as YFSETQ. The CDR3 loop spans 15 amino acids. V was cut by 0 bases and J by 0 bases, with 10 bases left in between. For the CDR3, the DNA is TGCGCCAGCAGCTTGGTGGACGCCGACTCCTACGAGCAGTACTTC. It specifies CASSLVDADSYEQYF.